This TCR beta chain emerged from a study of PD-1 blockade in classical Hodgkin lymphoma. Study context: Intravenous infusions of nivolumab 3 mg/kg reached patients every 2 weeks.

Clones were read by immunoSEQ multiplex PCR, and TCRdb kept only the in-frame ones, dropping some. The sample has under 20,000 clones, around 80% seen once. Time point: cycle 4 day 1 (C4D1), after five to seven weeks of nivolumab. The patients all showed relapse after autologous stem cell transplantation, while their brentuximab vedotin exposure varied. With respect to this clone: Its antigen is not identified.

Study-wide results and caveats: Patients newly diagnosed and complete responders had comparable baseline diversity. According to reports, newly diagnosed patients had lower baseline TCR diversity than healthy donors, and relapsed/refractory patients had lower baseline TCR diversity still.

From germline, CDR1 is LNHDA and CDR2 SQIVND (reference sequence). V was shortened by 5 bases and J by 5 bases, with 12 bases between the two germline ends. This CDR3 has 13 residues. The TCR sequence derives from a human donor with classical Hodgkin lymphoma. This chain connects TRBV19 to TRBJ2-5; D is possibly TRBD1 (5 bases). The sequenced sample was peripheral blood mononuclear cells (PBMCs), obtained before the fourth cycle of nivolumab. The CDR3 DNA sequence: TGTGCCAGTAGTTTTCAGGGTACGGAGACCCAGTACTTC. Its translation is CASSFQGTETQYF. Combining the CDR3 with reference TRBV19 and TRBJ2-5 gives the whole variable domain DGGITQSPKYLFRKEGQNVTLSCEQNLNHDAMYWYRQDPGQGLRLIYYSQIVNDFQKGDIAEGYSVSREKKESFPLTVTSAQKNPTAFYLCASSFQGTETQYFGPGTRLLVL.